This T cell receptor (beta chain) was sequenced in a study of cytomegalovirus exposure and HLA in healthy donors. Overall study context: About 85 million unique TCR sequences came from HLA-typed donors in an early release. The study's findings and limits: Three of the chains that were CMV-associated were confirmed in vitro to be specific for CMV antigens.

Each donor was healthy, and each was a bone marrow donor. This clone was seen a few times. No antigen is known for it. The PCR ran on 60 Vbeta and 13 Jbeta primers. Only in-frame clones appear in the TCRdb table, and some are missing; sequencing was by immunoSEQ multiplex PCR. There are more than 90,000 clones in the sample; 65% to 85% occur only once, and 1.5% to 2% lies in the top ten. The germline CDR1 and CDR2 sequences are SEHNR and FQNEAQ (reference sequence). The CDR3 covers 17 residues. V lost 2 bases and J 4 bases, leaving 18 bases between the germline ends. This chain uses TRBV7-9 with TRBJ1-3; perhaps TRBD1 as D (6 bases). Specimen: PBMCs. The clonotype comes from a woman aged 40 to 55 in good health and CMV-seronegative. CDR3 nucleotide sequence: TGTGCCAGCAGCTTACCCATGACAGGTCCTAAAGGAAACACCATATATTTT. It yields the protein CASSLPMTGPKGNTIYF.